This T cell receptor beta chain was documented in a study of cytomegalovirus exposure and HLA in healthy donors. The PCR employed 60 Vbeta primers together with 13 Jbeta primers. Sequencing was performed with immunoSEQ multiplex PCR; in TCRdb, only in-frame clones are kept and a portion is missing. The data contain 100,000 to 150,000 clones, roughly 17% of them singletons. Trimming left V 3 bases short and J 4 bases short, with 16 bases between. Germline V CDR1 and CDR2: MNHEY, SMNVEV (reference sequence). CDR3 size: 16 residues. Sequenced input: PBMCs. The receptor was derived from a female donor in good health and CMV-seropositive. The chain uses TRBV27 and TRBJ1-5, with D perhaps TRBD1 (6 bases). CDR3 amino acids: CASSFAQGQRNQPQHF. For the CDR3, the DNA is TGTGCCAGCAGTTTTGCACAGGGTCAACGGAATCAGCCCCAGCATTTT.